The present T cell receptor (beta chain) was sequenced within a study of shared clonotypes between healthy human individuals. In the study overall: Samples came from a couple of female and a few male donors aged 18 to 49. Per donor, three plates held CD4 naive cells, three held CD4 memory, two held CD8 naive and one held CD8 memory.

Under the authors' procedure: ImmunoSEQ supplied junction-only sequences lacking quality scores, so filtering was different. Clones were sequenced by immunoSEQ multiplex PCR, and TCRdb holds only the in-frame ones, with some missing. Clonal size and the V and J genes are those of that table, whereas D and trimming came from the DNA. Among about 1,800,000 clones listed, less than 95% were seen once. Only CD45RO-negative cells positively selected for CCR7 counted as naive CD8 cells, so terminally differentiated effector memory CD45RA+ cells were excluded. Every one of the donors was a Caucasian adult that lived in Nashville, Tennessee. V gave up 0 bases and J gave up 6 bases; unmatched junction bases: 9. The germline V gene has CDR1 LGHNA and CDR2 YNFKEQ. CDR3 length: 17 amino acids.

The TCR comes from a man younger than 30 in good health. The gene calls are TRBV4-2 and TRBJ2-1; 9 bases match TRBD2. Sequenced sample: naive CD8+ T cells sorted from blood. In DNA, the CDR3 is TGTGCCAGCAGCCAAGACACTAGCGGGCCCCTTTCCAATGAGCAGTTCTTC. Its translation is CASSQDTSGPLSNEQFF.